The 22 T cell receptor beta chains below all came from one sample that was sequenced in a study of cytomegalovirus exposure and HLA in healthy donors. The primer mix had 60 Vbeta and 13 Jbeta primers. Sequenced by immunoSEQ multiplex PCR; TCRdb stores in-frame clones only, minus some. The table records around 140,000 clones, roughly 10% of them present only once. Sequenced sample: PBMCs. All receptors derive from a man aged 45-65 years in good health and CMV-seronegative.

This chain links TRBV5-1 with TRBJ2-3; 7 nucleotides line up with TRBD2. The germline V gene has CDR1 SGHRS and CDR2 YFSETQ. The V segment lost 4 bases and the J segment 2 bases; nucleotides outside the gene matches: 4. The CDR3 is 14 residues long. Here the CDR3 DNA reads TGCGCCAGCAGCGCCGGGACTAACACAGATACGCAGTATTTT. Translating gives CASSAGTNTDTQYF.

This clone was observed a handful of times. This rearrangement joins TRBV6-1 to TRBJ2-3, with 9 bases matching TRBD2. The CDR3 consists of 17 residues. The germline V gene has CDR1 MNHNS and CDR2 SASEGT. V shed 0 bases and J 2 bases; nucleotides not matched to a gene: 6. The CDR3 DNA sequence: TGTGCCAGCAGTGAAGCGCGGGGGGGGGCCGCCACAGATACGCAGTATTTT. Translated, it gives CASSEARGGAATDTQYF.

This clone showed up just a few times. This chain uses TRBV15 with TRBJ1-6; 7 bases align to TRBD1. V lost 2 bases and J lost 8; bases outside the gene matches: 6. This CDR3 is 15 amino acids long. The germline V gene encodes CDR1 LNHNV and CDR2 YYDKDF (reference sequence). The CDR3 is CATSRPRQGHSPLHF. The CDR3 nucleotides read TGTGCCACCAGCAGACCTCGACAGGGACATTCACCCCTCCACTTT.

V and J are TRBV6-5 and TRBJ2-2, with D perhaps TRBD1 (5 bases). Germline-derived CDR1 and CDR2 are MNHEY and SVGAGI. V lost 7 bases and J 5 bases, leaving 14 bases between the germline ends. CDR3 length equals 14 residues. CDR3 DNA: TGTGCCAGCAATGCTCAGGGTGGGACCGGGGAGCTGTTTTTT. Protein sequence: CASNAQGGTGELFF.

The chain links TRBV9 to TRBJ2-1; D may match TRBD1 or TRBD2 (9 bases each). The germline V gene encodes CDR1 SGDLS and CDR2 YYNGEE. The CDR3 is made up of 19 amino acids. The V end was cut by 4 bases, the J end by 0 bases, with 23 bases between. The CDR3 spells CASSRRQGGSGSSYNEQFF. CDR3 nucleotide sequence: TGTGCCAGCAGCAGACGACAGGGGGGTAGCGGGAGCTCCTACAATGAGCAGTTCTTC.

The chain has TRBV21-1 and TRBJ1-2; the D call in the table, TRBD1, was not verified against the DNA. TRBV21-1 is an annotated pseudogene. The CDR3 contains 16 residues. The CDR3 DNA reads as TGTGCCAGCAGCAATCCCCTTTGGGGGCGGGCATATGGCTACACCTTC. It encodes CASSNPLWGRAYGYTF.

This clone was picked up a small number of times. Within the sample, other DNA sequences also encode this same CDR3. The CDR3 is CASSSGQGGGYTF. The CDR3 DNA reads TGTGCCAGCAGCTCGGGACAGGGCGGTGGCTACACCTTC. V usage is TRBV11-3 and J usage is TRBJ1-2; 9 bases are shared with TRBD1. V was pared by 4 bases and J by 7 bases, with 4 bases of the junction left unmatched. The CDR3 has 13 amino acids. CDR1 and CDR2 from the germline V gene are SGHNT and YENEEA.

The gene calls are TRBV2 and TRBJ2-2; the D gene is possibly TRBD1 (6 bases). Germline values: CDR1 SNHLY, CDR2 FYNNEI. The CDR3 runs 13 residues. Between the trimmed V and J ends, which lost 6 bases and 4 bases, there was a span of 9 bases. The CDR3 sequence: CASRIQGTGELFF. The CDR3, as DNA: TGTGCCAGCAGAATACAGGGCACCGGGGAGCTGTTTTTT.

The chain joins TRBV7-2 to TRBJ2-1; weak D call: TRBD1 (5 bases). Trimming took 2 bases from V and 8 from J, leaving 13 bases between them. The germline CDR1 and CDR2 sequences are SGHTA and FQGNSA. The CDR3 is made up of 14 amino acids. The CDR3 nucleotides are TGTGCCAGCAGCTTAAAGTGGGGCATGGATGAGCAGTTCTTC. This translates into CASSLKWGMDEQFF.

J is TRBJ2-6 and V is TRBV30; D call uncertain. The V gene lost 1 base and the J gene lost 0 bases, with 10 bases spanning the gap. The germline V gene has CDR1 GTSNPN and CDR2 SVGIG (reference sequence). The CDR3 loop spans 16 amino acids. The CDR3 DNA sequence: TGTGCCTGGAGTGCTCAAGGAGTCTCTGGGGCCAACGTCCTGACTTTC. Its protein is CAWSAQGVSGANVLTF.

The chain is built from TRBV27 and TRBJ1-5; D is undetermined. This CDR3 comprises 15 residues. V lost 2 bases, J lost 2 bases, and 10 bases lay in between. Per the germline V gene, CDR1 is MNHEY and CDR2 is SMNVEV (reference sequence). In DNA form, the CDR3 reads TGTGCCAGCAGTTTACTCGGGATGGGCAATCAGCCCCAGCATTTT. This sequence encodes CASSLLGMGNQPQHF.

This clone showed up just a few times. CDR3 coding DNA: TGTGCCAGTAGGGCCTTATTACAAGAGACCCAGTACTTC. Translation: CASRALLQETQYF. This chain uses TRBV19 with TRBJ2-5; no clear D gene. V shed 6 bases and J shed 2 bases, with 10 bases lying between them. The CDR3 is 13 amino acids. Germline V gene sequence: CDR1 LNHDA, CDR2 SQIVND (reference sequence).

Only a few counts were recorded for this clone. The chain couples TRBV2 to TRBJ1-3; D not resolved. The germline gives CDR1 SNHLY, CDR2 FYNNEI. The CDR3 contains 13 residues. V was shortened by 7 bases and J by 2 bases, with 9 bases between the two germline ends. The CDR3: CASKMEAGNTIYF. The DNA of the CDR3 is TGTGCCAGCAAGATGGAGGCTGGAAACACCATATATTTT.

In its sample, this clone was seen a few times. The CDR3 sequence: CASSRDSLTNQPQHF. The CDR3 nucleotides read TGTGCCAGCAGTAGGGACTCCTTAACTAATCAGCCCCAGCATTTT. The chain combines TRBV27 with TRBJ1-5, with TRBD1 as a possible D gene (5 bases). From germline, CDR1 is MNHEY and CDR2 SMNVEV (reference sequence). V was pared by 5 bases and J by 4 bases, with 15 bases between. The CDR3 has 15 amino acids.

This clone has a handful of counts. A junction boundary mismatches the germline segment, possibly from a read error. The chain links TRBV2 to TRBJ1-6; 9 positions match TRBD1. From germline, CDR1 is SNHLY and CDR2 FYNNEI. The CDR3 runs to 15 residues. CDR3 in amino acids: CASTEDRGNNSPPHF. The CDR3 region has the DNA TGTGCCAGCACCGAGGACAGGGGAAATAATTCACCCCCCCACTTT.

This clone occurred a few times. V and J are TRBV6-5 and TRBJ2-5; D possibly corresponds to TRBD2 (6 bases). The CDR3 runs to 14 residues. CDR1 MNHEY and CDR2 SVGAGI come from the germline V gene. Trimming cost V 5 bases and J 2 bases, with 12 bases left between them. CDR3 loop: CASSRGLSQETQYF. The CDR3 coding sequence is TGTGCCAGCAGTCGTGGACTATCTCAAGAGACCCAGTACTTC.

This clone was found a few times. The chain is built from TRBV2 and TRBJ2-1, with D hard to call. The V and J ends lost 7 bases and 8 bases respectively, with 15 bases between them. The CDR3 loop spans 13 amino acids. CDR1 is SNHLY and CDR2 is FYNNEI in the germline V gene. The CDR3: CASTFLVVYEQFF. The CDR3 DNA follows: TGTGCCAGCACCTTTCTAGTGGTTTATGAGCAGTTCTTC.

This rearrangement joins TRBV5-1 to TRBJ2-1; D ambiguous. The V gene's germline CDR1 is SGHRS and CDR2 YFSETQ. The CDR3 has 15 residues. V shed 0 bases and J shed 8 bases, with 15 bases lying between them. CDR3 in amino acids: CASSLEIASADEQFF. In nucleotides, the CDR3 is TGCGCCAGCAGCTTGGAAATAGCATCTGCGGATGAGCAGTTCTTC.

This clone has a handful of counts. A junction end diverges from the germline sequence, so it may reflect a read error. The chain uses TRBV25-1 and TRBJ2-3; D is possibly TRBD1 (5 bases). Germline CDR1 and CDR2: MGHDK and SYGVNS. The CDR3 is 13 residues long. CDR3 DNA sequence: TGTGCCAGAACCGAAAGGGGCACAGATAAGCAGTATTTT. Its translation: CARTERGTDKQYF.

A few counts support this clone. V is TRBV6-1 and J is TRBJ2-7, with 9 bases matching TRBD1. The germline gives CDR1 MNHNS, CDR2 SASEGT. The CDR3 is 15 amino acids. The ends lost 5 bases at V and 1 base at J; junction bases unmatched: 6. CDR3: CASSLRQGESYEQYF. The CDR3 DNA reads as TGTGCCAGCAGTCTGAGACAGGGGGAGTCCTACGAGCAGTACTTC.

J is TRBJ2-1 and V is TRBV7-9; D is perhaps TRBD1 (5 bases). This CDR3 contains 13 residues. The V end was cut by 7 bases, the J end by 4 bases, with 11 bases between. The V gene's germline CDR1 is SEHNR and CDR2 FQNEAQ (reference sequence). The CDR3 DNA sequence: TGTGCCAGCACCCTCGACAGTTACAATGAGCAGTTCTTC. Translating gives CASTLDSYNEQFF.

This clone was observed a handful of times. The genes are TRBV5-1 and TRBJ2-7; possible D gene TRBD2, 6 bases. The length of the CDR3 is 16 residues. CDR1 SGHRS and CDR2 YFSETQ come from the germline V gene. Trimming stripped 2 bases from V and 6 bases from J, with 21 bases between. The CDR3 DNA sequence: TGCGCCAGCAGCTTCCCGGGGGAGACCCGTTCGGGCGAGCAGTACTTC. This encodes CASSFPGETRSGEQYF.